These T cell receptor beta chains were read from a single sample in a study of OX40 agonist ivuxolimab in advanced cancers. Produced via immunoSEQ multiplex PCR; TCRdb's table is partial and in-frame only. This sample has approximately 77,000 clones, with around 90% found just once. The material sequenced was CD4+ or CD8+ T cells sorted from blood, taken in a trial of the OX40 agonist ivuxolimab. Every receptor here comes from an adult with an advanced solid tumor such as melanoma, head and neck, liver or kidney cancer. Both conserved end residues are trimmed from each CDR3.

j_call v_call cdr3_aa
TRBJ2-7 TRBV5-8 ASRTSGIYEQY
TRBJ1-2 TRBV6-6 ASSDRENGYT
TRBJ2-5 TRBV5-4 ASSLATGGLKTQY
TRBJ2-7 TRBV19 ASSIKGAYEQY
TRBJ2-3 TRBV7-3 ASSLGVSGGTDTQY
TRBJ2-1 TRBV11-2 ASSLVAGPPLNEQF
TRBJ1-4 TRBV4-3 ASSQRTGPPEKLF
TRBJ1-4 TRBV4-3 ASSRDRANEKLF
TRBJ2-7 TRBV7-9 ASSPVLAGDEQY
TRBJ1-2 TRBV4-3 ASSQDSRVSDGYT
TRBJ2-2 TRBV27 ASSFGRDGELF
TRBJ2-1 TRBV28 ASSPGQGADEQF
TRBJ2-4 TRBV7-9 ASSPTGVRAKNIQY